This T cell receptor beta chain was sequenced during a study of blood T cell repertoires in COVID-19 (TCRdb year 2020). Concerning the study at large: The collaborator samples originated in the United States, Italy and Spain and spanned the acute and convalescent phases of COVID-19. The prospective study material was composed of cDNA or gDNA derived from T cells, B-cell-depleted T cells, or PBMCs. Sample metadata almost always included a de-identified subject ID, COVID-19 status, age in years and sex. Where HLA class I and class II types were available, the types were taken from metadata supplied by the sample provider, not from assay-based typing. Samples came from the ongoing ImmuneRACE study (first 160 participants) plus 1,254 subjects from 6 global collaborators. A freely available public database, intended as a resource for researchers studying the immune response to SARS-CoV-2, is where the repertoires were released. Deeply sampled blood TCRbeta repertoires from subjects exposed to, actively infected with, or recovered from COVID-19 were included in the dataset.

Study-wide findings and limitations: The amount of clinical and demographic metadata varied by source and participant and was provided uncurated.

From cysteine to phenylalanine, the CDR3 is 13 amino acids long. Here the CDR3 DNA is all that survives: 39 bases in frame from base 1. V ends up 5 bases short and J 5 bases short, with an unmatched junction base count of 1. CDR1 and CDR2 (SGHTA, FQGTGA) derive from the germline V gene. Collaborating institutions collected whole blood in K2EDTA tubes following their own protocols. For TCRbeta analysis, collaborators shipped samples in one of three forms: frozen whole blood, isolated PBMCs, or DNA extracted from either of those sample types. The immunoSEQ Assay, a bias-controlled multiplex PCR, was used to amplify TCRbeta CDR3 regions from genomic DNA. The original methods were these. Nucleated cell counts per sample were estimated from amplification of reference gene primers within the assay. To quantify the absolute abundance of each unique TCRbeta CDR3 rearrangement, sequence reads were collapsed and filtered. Productive Simpson clonality was computed per sample as the square root of Simpson's diversity index over productive rearrangements. TCRdb obtained this table from immuneACCESS and retained in-frame rearrangements with V and J assigned. These tables miss some clones; where compared with another copy, unresolved V genes account for less than half of the shortfall, and the remainder is unexplained. V and J calls and clone size are those listed in that table; D and trimming were worked out from the DNA. The sample table contains about 26,000 clones; only one count was recorded for around 86% of them. The top ten clonotypes cover 13% of the sample.

Concerning this clone itself: The antigen this receptor binds is unknown. It has no much larger one-base neighbor in the sample; base qualities were not kept.

This receptor was identified in a human donor in a cohort sampled during active COVID-19. The donor label of this sample is uncertain. The V gene is TRBV7-3 and the J gene is TRBJ1-1, and 11 junction bases match TRBD1. Input material: peripheral blood. The sequenced DNA: TGTGCCAGCAGCGGGACAGGGGGTACTGAAGCTTTCTTT. Its protein is CASSGTGGTEAFF. Reference TRBV7-3 and TRBJ1-1 proteins supply the regions before and after the CDR3; the full variable domain is: GAGVSQTPSNKVTEKGKYVELRCDPISGHTALYWYRQSLGQGPEFLIYFQGTGAADDSGLPNDRFFAVRPEGSVSTLKIQRTERGDSAVYLCASSGTGGTEAFFGQGTRLTVV.